This is a list of T cell receptor beta chains from one sample in a study of vaccination and CD4 T cells after COVID-19. TCRdb passed the PCR reads through MiXCR, listing each CDR3 protein once. This sample carries some 11,000 distinct CDR3 sequences, approximately 80% of them seen once, and the ten largest clones take around 16%. Antigen specificity for these receptors is unknown. What was sequenced was CD4+ T cells from blood, cultured in vitro. All receptors derive from a human donor who had recovered from COVID-19. The CDR3 runs from the conserved cysteine through the conserved F or W. A D gene is named only where the DNA matches it firmly. A row's size may be missing; if present it is once, few, many or a size class.

j_call d_call cdr3_length clone_size v_call cdr3_aa cdr3_nt
TRBJ1-1 TRBD1 16 NA TRBV19 CASSIGQGRVDTEAFF TGTGCCAGTAGTATAGGACAGGGAAGGGTGGACACTGAAGCTTTCTTT
TRBJ2-5 TRBD2 14 NA TRBV7-2 CASSLAGTKETQYF TGTGCCAGCAGCTTAGCCGGGACTAAAGAGACCCAGTACTTC
TRBJ1-6 TRBD1 14 NA TRBV7-2 CASSSGQHNSPLHF TGTGCCAGCAGCTCGGGACAGCATAATTCACCCCTCCACTTT
TRBJ1-2 NA 13 NA TRBV2 CASSVGFNYGYTF TGTGCCAGCAGTGTGGGGTTTAACTATGGCTACACCTTC
TRBJ2-7 TRBD2 15 NA TRBV11-3 CASSLTSGSSYEQYF TGTGCCAGCAGCTTGACTAGCGGGAGTTCCTACGAGCAGTACTTC
TRBJ1-2 NA 14 NA TRBV7-2 CASSSPPGVYGYTF TGTGCCAGCAGCTCCCCTCCAGGTGTCTATGGCTACACCTTC
TRBJ2-2 NA 16 NA TRBV7-8 CASSSRRLVRGGELFF TGTGCCAGCAGCTCAAGGCGACTAGTTAGGGGCGGGGAGCTGTTTTTT
TRBJ1-1 NA 13 NA TRBV28 CASRTLMNTEAFF TGTGCCAGCAGGACCCTAATGAACACTGAAGCTTTCTTT
TRBJ1-5 NA 13 NA TRBV19 CASNRQGNQPQHF TGTGCCAGCAACAGACAAGGCAATCAGCCCCAGCATTTT
TRBJ1-5 NA 14 once TRBV20-1 CSAVTAHSNQPQHF TGCAGTGCTGTAACAGCGCATAGCAATCAGCCCCAGCATTTT
TRBJ1-2 NA 14 once TRBV7-2 CASSLRFLDYGYTF TGTGCCAGCAGCTTACGATTCTTGGACTATGGCTACACCTTC
TRBJ1-1 NA 15 NA TRBV7-9 CASSPSRGRASEAFF TGTGCCAGCAGCCCATCTAGGGGCAGGGCAAGTGAAGCTTTCTTT
TRBJ2-3 NA 13 NA TRBV6-1 CASNGASTDTQYF TGTGCCAGCAACGGGGCTAGCACAGATACGCAGTATTTT
TRBJ1-6 NA 17 NA TRBV7-2 CASSLAGPSPRNSPLHF TGTGCCAGCAGCTTAGCCGGCCCTAGCCCGCGGAATTCACCCCTCCACTTT
TRBJ2-2 NA 13 few TRBV6-2/TRBV6-3 CASNQGGVRELFF TGTGCCAGCAATCAGGGGGGAGTCAGGGAGCTGTTTTTT
TRBJ2-5 NA 11 NA TRBV9 CASSVEKTQYF TGTGCCAGCAGCGTAGAAAAGACCCAGTACTTC
TRBJ1-1 NA 14 NA TRBV27 CASSLSRGPTEAFF TGTGCCAGCAGTTTATCCCGCGGGCCAACTGAAGCTTTCTTT
TRBJ1-6 TRBD1 13 NA TRBV30 CAWGTGTNSPLHF TGTGCCTGGGGGACAGGGACTAATTCACCCCTCCACTTT
TRBJ2-6 TRBD1 16 NA TRBV20-1 CSARRGPNSGANVLTF TGCAGTGCTAGGAGGGGGCCTAACTCTGGGGCCAACGTCCTGACTTTC
TRBJ2-1 NA 14 NA TRBV20-1 CSAPLGGPYNEQFF TGCAGTGCCCCCCTAGGGGGGCCCTACAATGAGCAGTTCTTC
TRBJ1-2 NA 15 NA TRBV7-9 CASSLTDRSNYGYTF TGTGCCAGCAGCCTTACCGACAGGTCTAACTATGGCTACACCTTC
TRBJ2-7 TRBD1 15 few TRBV20-1 CSARDWATGVHEQYF TGCAGTGCTAGAGATTGGGCAACAGGGGTACACGAGCAGTACTTC
TRBJ1-1 TRBD1 14 NA TRBV19 CASSIRTGNTEAFF TGTGCCAGTAGTATTCGGACAGGGAACACTGAAGCTTTCTTT
TRBJ1-2 TRBD1 15 NA TRBV7-9 CASSSAGTGSNGYTF TGTGCCAGCAGTTCCGCCGGGACAGGGAGTAATGGCTACACCTTC
TRBJ1-2 NA 17 NA TRBV7-2 CASSLGRGSQSNYGYTF TGTGCCAGCAGCCTTGGTCGGGGGTCCCAATCTAACTATGGCTACACCTTC
TRBJ2-3 TRBD2 14 NA TRBV20-1 CSARLAGRSDTQYF TGCAGTGCTAGACTAGCGGGACGGTCAGATACGCAGTATTTT
TRBJ1-6 NA 12 NA TRBV20-1 CSARQGWSPLHF TGCAGTGCTAGACAGGGGTGGTCACCCCTCCACTTT
TRBJ1-3 NA 15 NA TRBV20-1 CSAKTPRDSGNTIYF TGCAGTGCTAAAACACCCAGAGACTCTGGAAACACCATATATTTT